This TCR beta chain was observed in a study of CD8+ T cells in alopecia areata. Study-level results: Normal scalp had lower clonality than lesional scalp, with alopecia totalis/universalis lesions showing this most strongly. Normal skin's resident alphabeta T cells are also sequenced in scalp samples.

Trimming took off 4 bases at V and 5 bases at J, with 6 bases between the two ends. Per the germline V gene, CDR1 is SGHRS and CDR2 is YFSETQ. CDR3 length: 11 residues. This sample's treatment: oral pan-JAK inhibitor, 5-10 mg twice daily. Points on this clone: Its antigen remains unidentified. The sample contains more than one DNA sequence encoding this CDR3.

Sequencing used cDNA as its template, made by extracting RNA and reverse transcribing it. Sequencing was performed with immunoSEQ multiplex PCR; in TCRdb, only in-frame clones are kept and a portion is missing. Of about 150,000 clones in the sample, about three fifths are singletons; the top ten hold roughly 0.99%. This clonotype was obtained from a human donor with alopecia areata. The source material was CD4+ T cells sorted from blood, sampled at week 4, from a patient treated with tofacitinib. The chain uses TRBV5-1 and TRBJ2-5; D is unresolved. CDR3 amino acids: CASSVQETQYF. CDR3 sequence (DNA): TGCGCCAGCAGCGTCCAGGAGACCCAGTACTTC.